A single sample is the source of the 4 T cell receptor beta chains below, sequenced in a study of OX40 agonist ivuxolimab in advanced cancers. Profiling relied on immunoSEQ multiplex PCR, and the TCRdb table lists in-frame clones only, not all of them. The sample comprises approximately 70,000 clones, roughly nine tenths of which are singletons, and 0.85% to 1% rests with the top ten. The sample in question was CD4+ or CD8+ T cells sorted from blood, obtained in a trial of the OX40 agonist ivuxolimab. These receptors were obtained from an adult with an advanced solid tumor such as melanoma, head and neck, liver or kidney cancer.

The CDR3 nucleotides read TGTGCCAGCGAGCGGGCCAGGGGCGGGGAGACCCAGTACTTC. The encoded protein is CASERARGGETQYF. The chain uses TRBV9 and TRBJ2-5; D is perhaps TRBD1 or TRBD2 (6 bases each). V dropped 7 bases and J dropped 5 bases, with 18 bases sitting between them. Germline loops: CDR1 SGDLS, CDR2 YYNGEE. CDR3 length: 14 residues.

The rearrangement joins TRBV19 to TRBJ1-5, with a weak D call TRBD1 (5 bases). The CDR3 sequence is 15 residues long. Trimming took 6 bases from V and 4 from J, leaving 16 bases between them. The germline V gene encodes CDR1 LNHDA and CDR2 SQIVND (reference sequence). CDR3 DNA sequence: TGTGCCAGTAGGACTCCCGGAGGGGCGAATCAGCCCCAGCATTTT. Translation gives CASRTPGGANQPQHF.

The V and J genes are TRBV14 and TRBJ2-7; TRBD1 matches at 8 bases. Germline assignment: CDR1 SGHDN and CDR2 FVKESK. Trimming took 5 bases from V and 6 from J; bases not matched to a gene: 3. The CDR3 has 12 amino acids. The CDR3 sequence is CASSRQGSEQYF. The CDR3 DNA follows: TGTGCCAGCAGCAGACAGGGGTCCGAGCAGTACTTC.

This clone was seen only once. DNA of the CDR3: TGTGCCAGTAGTATAGACCCCTTTAGGACAGGGCGTACTGAAGCTTTCTTT. It is translated as CASSIDPFRTGRTEAFF. J is TRBJ1-1 and V is TRBV19, with 8 bases aligning to TRBD1. V trimming: 0 bases; J trimming: 5 bases; junction bases outside the gene matches: 11. Germline CDR1 LNHDA, CDR2 SQIVND (reference sequence). The CDR3 is made up of 17 amino acids.